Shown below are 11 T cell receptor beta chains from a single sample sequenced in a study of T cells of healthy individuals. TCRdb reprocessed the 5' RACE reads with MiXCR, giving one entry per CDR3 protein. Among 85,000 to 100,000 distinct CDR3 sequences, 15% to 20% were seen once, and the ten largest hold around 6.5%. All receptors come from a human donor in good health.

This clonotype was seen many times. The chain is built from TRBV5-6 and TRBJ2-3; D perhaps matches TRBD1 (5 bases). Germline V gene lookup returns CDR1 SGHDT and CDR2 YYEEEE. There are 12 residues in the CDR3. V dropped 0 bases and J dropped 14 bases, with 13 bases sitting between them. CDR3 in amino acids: CASSLGTKSPYF. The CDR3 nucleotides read TGTGCCAGCAGCTTGGGGACAAAAAGCCCGTATTTT.

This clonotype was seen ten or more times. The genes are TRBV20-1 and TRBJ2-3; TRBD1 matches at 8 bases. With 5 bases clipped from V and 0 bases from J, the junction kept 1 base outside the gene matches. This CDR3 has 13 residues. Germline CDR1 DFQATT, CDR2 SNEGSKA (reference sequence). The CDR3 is CSARDRSTDTQYF. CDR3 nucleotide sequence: TGCAGTGCTCGGGACAGGAGCACAGATACGCAGTATTTT.

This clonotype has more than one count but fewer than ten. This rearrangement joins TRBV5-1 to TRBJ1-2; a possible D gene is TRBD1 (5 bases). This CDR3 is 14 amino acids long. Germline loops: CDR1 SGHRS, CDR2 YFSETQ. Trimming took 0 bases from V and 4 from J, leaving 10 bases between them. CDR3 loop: CASSLVEGSYGYTF. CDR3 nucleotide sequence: TGCGCCAGCAGCTTGGTGGAGGGGAGCTATGGCTACACCTTC.

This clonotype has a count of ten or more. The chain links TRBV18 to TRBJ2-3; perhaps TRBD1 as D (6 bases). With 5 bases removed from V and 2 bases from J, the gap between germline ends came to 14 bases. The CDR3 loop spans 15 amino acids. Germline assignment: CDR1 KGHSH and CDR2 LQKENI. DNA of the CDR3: TGTGCCAGCTCAGCTCAAGGGGGTTTCACAGATACGCAGTATTTT. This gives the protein CASSAQGGFTDTQYF.

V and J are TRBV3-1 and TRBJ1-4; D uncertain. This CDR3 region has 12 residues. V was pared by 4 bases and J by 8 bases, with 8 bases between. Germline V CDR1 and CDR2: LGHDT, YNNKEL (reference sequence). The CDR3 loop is CASSLAGEKLFF. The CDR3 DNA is TGTGCCAGCAGCCTAGCTGGGGAAAAACTGTTTTTT.

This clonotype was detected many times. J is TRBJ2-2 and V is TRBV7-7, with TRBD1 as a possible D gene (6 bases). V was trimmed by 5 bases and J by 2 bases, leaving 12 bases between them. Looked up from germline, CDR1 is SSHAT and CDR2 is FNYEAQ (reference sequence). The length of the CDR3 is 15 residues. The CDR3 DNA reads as TGTGCCAGCAGCCCCCGGGACACTAACACCGGGGAGCTGTTTTTT. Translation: CASSPRDTNTGELFF.

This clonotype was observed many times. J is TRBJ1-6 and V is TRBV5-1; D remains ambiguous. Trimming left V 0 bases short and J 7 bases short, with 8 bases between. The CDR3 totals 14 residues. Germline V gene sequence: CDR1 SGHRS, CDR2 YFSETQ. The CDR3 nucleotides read TGCGCCAGCAGCTTGGTACCGCCGAATTCACCCCTCCACTTT. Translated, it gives CASSLVPPNSPLHF.

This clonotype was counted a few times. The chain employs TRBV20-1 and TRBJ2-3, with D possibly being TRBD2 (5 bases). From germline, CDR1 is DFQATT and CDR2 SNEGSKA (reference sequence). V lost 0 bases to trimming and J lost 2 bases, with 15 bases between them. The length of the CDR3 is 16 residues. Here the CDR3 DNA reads TGCAGTGCTAGAGAGGAAGGGAGAACCTACACAGATACGCAGTATTTT. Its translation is CSAREEGRTYTDTQYF.

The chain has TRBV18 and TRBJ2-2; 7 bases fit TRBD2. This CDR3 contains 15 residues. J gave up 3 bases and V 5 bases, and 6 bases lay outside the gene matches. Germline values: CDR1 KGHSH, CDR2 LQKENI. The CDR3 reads CASSSLATDTGELFF. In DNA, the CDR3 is TGTGCCAGCTCATCACTAGCGACGGACACCGGGGAGCTGTTTTTT.

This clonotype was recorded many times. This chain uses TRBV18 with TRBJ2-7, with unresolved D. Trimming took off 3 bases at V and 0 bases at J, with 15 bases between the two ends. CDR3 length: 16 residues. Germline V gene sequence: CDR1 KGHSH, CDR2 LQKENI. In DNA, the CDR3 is TGTGCCAGCTCACCCGTTCTGGGGTATAGCTCCTACGAGCAGTACTTC. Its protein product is CASSPVLGYSSYEQYF. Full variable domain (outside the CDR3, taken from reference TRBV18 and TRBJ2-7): NAGVMQNPRHLVRRRGQEARLRCSPMKGHSHVYWYRQLPEEGLKFMVYLQKENIIDESGMPKERFSAEFPKEGPSILRIQQVVRGDSAAYFCASSPVLGYSSYEQYFGPGTRLTVT.

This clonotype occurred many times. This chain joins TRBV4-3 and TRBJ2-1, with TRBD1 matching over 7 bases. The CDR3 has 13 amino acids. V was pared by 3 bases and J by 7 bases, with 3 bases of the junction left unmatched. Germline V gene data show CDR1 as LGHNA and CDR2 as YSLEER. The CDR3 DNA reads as TGCGCCAGCAGCCAGGTGACAGGGAATGAGCAGTTCTTC. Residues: CASSQVTGNEQFF.